These 6 T cell receptor beta chains share one sample of origin, sequenced in a study of molecular identifiers for immune sequencing clone quantification. MiXCR, run by TCRdb on the PCR reads, gives a single entry per CDR3 protein. The sample includes about 320,000 distinct CDR3 sequences, 20% to 25% of them seen just once. The material sequenced was naive CD8+ T cells from blood, with Jurkat cell RNA spiked in. Subset reported: FACS-sorted CD8+CD4-CCR7+CD45RA+ naive T cells. The receptors originated from a human donor in good health. Some libraries in this study had Jurkat cell RNA spiked in.

This clonotype occurred many times. The chain uses TRBV12-3 or TRBV12-4 and TRBJ2-5, with D unresolved. V was clipped by 4 bases and J by 9 bases, with 27 bases between them. This CDR3 comprises 17 residues. The CDR3 region is CASSSPHEDPLSRSQYF. The DNA of the CDR3 is TGTGCCAGCAGTTCGCCGCACGAAGACCCACTGAGTAGGTCCCAGTACTTC.

This clonotype was seen once. A much larger clone is a single base away; this may be a read error. The chain employs TRBV29-1 and TRBJ2-1; 8 nucleotides agree with TRBD2. The CDR3 loop spans 16 amino acids. V trimming: 5 bases; J trimming: 0 bases; junction bases outside the gene matches: 9. Germline V gene sequence: CDR1 SQVTM, CDR2 ANQGSEA. CDR3 in DNA: TGCAGCGTTATGGGGAAGCGGGGGAGCTCCTACAATGAGCAGTTCTTC. Translating gives CSVMGKRGSSYNEQFF.

This clonotype appeared many times. This sequence joins TRBV5-5 and TRBJ2-2; D gene unclear. The CDR3 runs 17 residues. V dropped 5 bases and J dropped 6 bases, with 23 bases sitting between them. Looked up from germline, CDR1 is SGHKS and CDR2 is YYEKEE (reference sequence). The CDR3 nucleotides are TGTGCCAGCAGTCGGGCCCCCCCATCCTCCAACGCCGGGGAGCTGTTTTTT. Translated, it gives CASSRAPPSSNAGELFF.

This clonotype was seen repeatedly, ten times or more. The CDR3 protein is CASSLTGVWETQYF. DNA of the CDR3: TGTGCCAGCAGCCTTACAGGGGTATGGGAGACCCAGTACTTC. The V gene is TRBV6-5, the J gene TRBJ2-5; 7 nucleotides line up with TRBD1. The CDR3 has 14 residues. Germline V CDR1 and CDR2: MNHEY, SVGAGI. Germline trimming cut 6 bases from V and 5 bases from J; bases unmatched to any gene: 9.

The gene calls are TRBV19 and TRBJ2-3, with TRBD2 identical over 13 bases. This CDR3 comprises 15 residues. CDR1 LNHDA and CDR2 SQIVND come from the germline V gene (reference sequence). With 5 bases clipped from V and 3 bases from J, the junction kept 2 bases outside the gene matches. Here the CDR3 reads CASSVTSGRTDTQYF. In nucleotides, the CDR3 is TGTGCCAGTAGTGTGACTAGCGGGAGGACAGATACGCAGTATTTT.

Worth noting for this clonotype: Mismatch with germline at one junction end may stem from a read error. J is TRBJ2-3 and V is TRBV7-9; D call uncertain. Per germline, CDR1 SEHNR and CDR2 FQNEAQ (reference sequence). This CDR3 has 12 amino acids. CDR3 loop: CASSLAPDEQSF. The CDR3 nucleotides read TGTGCCAGCAGCTTAGCGCCCGATGAGCAGTCCTTC.